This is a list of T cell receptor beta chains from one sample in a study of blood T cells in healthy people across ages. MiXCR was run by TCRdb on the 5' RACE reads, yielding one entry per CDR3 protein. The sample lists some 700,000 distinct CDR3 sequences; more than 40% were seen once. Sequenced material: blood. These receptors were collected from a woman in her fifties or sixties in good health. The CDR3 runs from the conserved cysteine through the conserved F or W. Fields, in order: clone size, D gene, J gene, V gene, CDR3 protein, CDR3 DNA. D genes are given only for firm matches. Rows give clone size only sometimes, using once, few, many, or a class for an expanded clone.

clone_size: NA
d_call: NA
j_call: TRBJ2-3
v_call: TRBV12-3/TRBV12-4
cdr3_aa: CASSSRGGADTQYF
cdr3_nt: TGTGCCAGCAGTTCTAGAGGGGGAGCGGATACGCAGTATTTT

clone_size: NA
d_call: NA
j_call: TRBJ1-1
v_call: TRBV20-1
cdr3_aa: CSAPEGGGTEAFF
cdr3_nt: TGCAGTGCTCCCGAGGGGGGCGGAACTGAAGCTTTCTTT

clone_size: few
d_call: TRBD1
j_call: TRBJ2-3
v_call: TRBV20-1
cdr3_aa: CSAQGTGEADTQYF
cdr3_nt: TGCAGTGCCCAGGGGACAGGGGAGGCAGATACGCAGTATTTT

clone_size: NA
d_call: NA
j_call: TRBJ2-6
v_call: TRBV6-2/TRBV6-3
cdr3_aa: CASSYGNQGSGANVLTF
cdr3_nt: TGTGCCAGCAGTTACGGGAACCAGGGTTCTGGGGCCAACGTCCTGACTTTC

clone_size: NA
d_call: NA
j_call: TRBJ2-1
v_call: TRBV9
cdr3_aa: CASSVSRGSLNEQFF
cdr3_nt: TGTGCCAGCAGCGTTTCGAGGGGCTCCCTCAATGAGCAGTTCTTC

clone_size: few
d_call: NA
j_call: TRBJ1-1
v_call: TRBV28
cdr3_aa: CASSLSVGVWNTEAFF
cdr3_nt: TGTGCCAGCTCTTTGTCAGTTGGGGTTTGGAACACTGAAGCTTTCTTT

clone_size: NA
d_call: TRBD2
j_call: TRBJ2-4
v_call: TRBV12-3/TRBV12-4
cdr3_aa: CASSRSGGAKNIQYF
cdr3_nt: TGTGCCAGCAGTCGTAGCGGGGGGGCCAAAAACATTCAGTACTTC

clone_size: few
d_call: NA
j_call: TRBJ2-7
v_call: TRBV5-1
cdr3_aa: CASSSRQDNEQYF
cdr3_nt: TGCGCCAGCAGCTCCCGACAGGACAATGAGCAGTACTTC

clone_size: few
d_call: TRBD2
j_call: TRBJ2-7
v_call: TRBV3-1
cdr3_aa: CASSQDEAGGYYEQYF
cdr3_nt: TGTGCCAGCAGCCAAGATGAGGCGGGGGGTTACTACGAGCAGTACTTC

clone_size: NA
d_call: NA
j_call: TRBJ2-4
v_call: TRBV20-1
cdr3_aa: CSAGSPQNIQYF
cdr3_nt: TGCAGTGCTGGCTCCCCTCAAAACATTCAGTACTTC

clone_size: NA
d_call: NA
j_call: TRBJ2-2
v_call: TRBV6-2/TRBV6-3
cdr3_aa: CASSWANTGELFF
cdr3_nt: TGTGCCAGCAGTTGGGCGAACACCGGGGAGCTGTTTTTT

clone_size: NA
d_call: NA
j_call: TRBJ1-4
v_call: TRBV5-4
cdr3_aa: CASSFDGGSEKLFF
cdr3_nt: TGTGCCAGCAGCTTCGACGGGGGCAGTGAAAAACTGTTTTTT

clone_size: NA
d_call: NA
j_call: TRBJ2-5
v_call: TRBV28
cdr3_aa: CASSLWGTDQETQYF
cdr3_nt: TGTGCCAGCAGTTTATGGGGGACCGACCAAGAGACCCAGTACTTC

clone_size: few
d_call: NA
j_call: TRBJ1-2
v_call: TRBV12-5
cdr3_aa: CASAPITGNYGYTF
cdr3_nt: TGTGCTAGTGCCCCGATAACAGGGAACTATGGCTACACCTTC

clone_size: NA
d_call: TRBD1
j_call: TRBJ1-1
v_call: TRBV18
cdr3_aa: CASSTRGPAVTEAFF
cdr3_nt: TGTGCCAGCTCAACCAGGGGGCCCGCGGTCACCGAAGCTTTCTTT

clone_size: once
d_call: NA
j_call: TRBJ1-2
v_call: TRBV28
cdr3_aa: CASRVGHNYGYTF
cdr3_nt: TGTGCCAGCAGGGTCGGCCATAACTATGGCTACACCTTC

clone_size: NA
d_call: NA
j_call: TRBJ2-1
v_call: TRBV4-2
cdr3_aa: CASSRGEAYNEQFF
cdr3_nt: TGTGCCAGCAGCCGCGGGGAGGCCTACAATGAGCAGTTCTTC

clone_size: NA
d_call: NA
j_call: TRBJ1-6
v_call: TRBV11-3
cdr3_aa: CASSPGSNSPLHF
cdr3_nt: TGTGCCAGCAGCCCGGGTTCTAATTCACCCCTCCACTTT

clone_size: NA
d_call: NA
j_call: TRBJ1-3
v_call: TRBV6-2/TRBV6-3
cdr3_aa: CASSSHSSGRGNTIYF
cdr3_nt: TGTGCCAGCAGTTCCCACTCATCGGGGAGAGGAAACACCATATATTTT

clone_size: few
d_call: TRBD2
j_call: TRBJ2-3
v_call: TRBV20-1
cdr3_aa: CSAQTSGRTDTQYF
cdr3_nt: TGCAGTGCTCAGACTAGCGGGAGGACAGATACGCAGTATTTT

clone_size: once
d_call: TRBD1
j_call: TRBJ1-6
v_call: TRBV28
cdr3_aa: CASRLGQPNSPLHF
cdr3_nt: TGTGCCAGCAGACTGGGACAGCCCAATTCACCCCTCCACTTT

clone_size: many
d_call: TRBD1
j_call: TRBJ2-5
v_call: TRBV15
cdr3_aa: CATSSWTGETQYF
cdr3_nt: TGTGCCACCAGCTCATGGACAGGGGAGACCCAGTACTTC

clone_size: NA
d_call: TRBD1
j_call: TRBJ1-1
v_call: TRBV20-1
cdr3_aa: CSAGRGRVTEAFF
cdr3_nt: TGCAGTGCTGGTAGGGGGCGCGTCACTGAAGCTTTCTTT

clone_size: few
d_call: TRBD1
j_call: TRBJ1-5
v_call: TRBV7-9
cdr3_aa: CASSTDRDNQPQHF
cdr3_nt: TGTGCCAGCAGCACAGACAGGGACAATCAGCCCCAGCATTTT

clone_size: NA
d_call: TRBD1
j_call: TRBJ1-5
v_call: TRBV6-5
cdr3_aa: CASSLGQGFRQTQHF
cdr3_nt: TGTGCCAGCAGTTTGGGACAGGGATTCCGGCAGACCCAGCATTTT

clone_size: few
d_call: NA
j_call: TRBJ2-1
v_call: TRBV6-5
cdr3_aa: CASSYSRLGLNHNEQFF
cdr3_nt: TGTGCCAGCAGTTACTCGAGGTTGGGGTTAAACCACAATGAGCAGTTCTTC

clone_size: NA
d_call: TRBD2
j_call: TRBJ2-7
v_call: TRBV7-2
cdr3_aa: CASSPLAGGYLYEQYF
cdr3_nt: TGTGCCAGCAGCCCGCTAGCGGGAGGGTATTTGTACGAGCAGTACTTC

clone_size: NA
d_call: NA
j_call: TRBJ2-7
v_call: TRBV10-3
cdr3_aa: CATTTEAYEQYF
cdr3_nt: TGTGCCACCACGACAGAAGCCTACGAGCAGTACTTC

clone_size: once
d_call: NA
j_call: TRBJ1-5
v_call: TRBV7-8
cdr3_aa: CASGGASNPPQHF
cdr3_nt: TGTGCCTCTGGAGGGGCTAGCAATCCGCCCCAGCATTTT

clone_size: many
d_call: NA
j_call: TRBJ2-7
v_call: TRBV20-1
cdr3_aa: CSGLTTGRGSYEQYF
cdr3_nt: TGCAGTGGTCTGACCACAGGGAGAGGCTCCTACGAGCAGTACTTC

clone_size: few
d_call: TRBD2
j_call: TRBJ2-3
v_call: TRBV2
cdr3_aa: CASRATSGGADTQYF
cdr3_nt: TGTGCCAGCAGAGCGACTAGCGGGGGGGCAGATACGCAGTATTTT

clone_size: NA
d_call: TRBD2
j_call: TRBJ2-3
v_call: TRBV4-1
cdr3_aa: CASTGLAASDTQYF
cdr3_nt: TGCGCCAGCACCGGACTAGCGGCATCAGATACGCAGTATTTT

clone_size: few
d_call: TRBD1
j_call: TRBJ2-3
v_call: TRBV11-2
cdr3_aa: CASSLEGRGSDTQYF
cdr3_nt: TGTGCCAGCAGCTTAGAGGGCAGGGGGTCGGATACGCAGTATTTT

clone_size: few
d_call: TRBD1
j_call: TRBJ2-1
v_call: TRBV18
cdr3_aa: CASSFGQGLGDEQFF
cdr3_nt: TGTGCCAGCTCATTCGGACAGGGGCTTGGAGATGAGCAGTTCTTC

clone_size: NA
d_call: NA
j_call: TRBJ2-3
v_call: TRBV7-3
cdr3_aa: CASSFGLTDTQYF
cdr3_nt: TGTGCCAGCAGCTTTGGCCTTACAGATACGCAGTATTTT

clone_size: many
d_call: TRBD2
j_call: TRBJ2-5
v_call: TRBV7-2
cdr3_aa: CASSPTSASEKETQYF
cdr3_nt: TGTGCCAGCAGCCCTACTAGCGCCTCAGAGAAAGAGACCCAGTACTTC

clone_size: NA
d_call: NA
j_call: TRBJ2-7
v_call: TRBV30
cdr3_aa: CAWSAPTVSYEQYF
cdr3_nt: TGTGCCTGGAGTGCCCCGACAGTCTCCTACGAGCAGTACTTC

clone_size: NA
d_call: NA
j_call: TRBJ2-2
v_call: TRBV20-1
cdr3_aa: CSPSDRNTGELFF
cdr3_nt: TGCAGTCCTTCGGACAGGAACACCGGGGAGCTGTTTTTT

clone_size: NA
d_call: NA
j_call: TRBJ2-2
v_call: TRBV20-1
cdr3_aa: CSAYTDFFTGELFF
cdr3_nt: TGCAGTGCTTACACCGACTTTTTCACCGGGGAGCTGTTTTTT